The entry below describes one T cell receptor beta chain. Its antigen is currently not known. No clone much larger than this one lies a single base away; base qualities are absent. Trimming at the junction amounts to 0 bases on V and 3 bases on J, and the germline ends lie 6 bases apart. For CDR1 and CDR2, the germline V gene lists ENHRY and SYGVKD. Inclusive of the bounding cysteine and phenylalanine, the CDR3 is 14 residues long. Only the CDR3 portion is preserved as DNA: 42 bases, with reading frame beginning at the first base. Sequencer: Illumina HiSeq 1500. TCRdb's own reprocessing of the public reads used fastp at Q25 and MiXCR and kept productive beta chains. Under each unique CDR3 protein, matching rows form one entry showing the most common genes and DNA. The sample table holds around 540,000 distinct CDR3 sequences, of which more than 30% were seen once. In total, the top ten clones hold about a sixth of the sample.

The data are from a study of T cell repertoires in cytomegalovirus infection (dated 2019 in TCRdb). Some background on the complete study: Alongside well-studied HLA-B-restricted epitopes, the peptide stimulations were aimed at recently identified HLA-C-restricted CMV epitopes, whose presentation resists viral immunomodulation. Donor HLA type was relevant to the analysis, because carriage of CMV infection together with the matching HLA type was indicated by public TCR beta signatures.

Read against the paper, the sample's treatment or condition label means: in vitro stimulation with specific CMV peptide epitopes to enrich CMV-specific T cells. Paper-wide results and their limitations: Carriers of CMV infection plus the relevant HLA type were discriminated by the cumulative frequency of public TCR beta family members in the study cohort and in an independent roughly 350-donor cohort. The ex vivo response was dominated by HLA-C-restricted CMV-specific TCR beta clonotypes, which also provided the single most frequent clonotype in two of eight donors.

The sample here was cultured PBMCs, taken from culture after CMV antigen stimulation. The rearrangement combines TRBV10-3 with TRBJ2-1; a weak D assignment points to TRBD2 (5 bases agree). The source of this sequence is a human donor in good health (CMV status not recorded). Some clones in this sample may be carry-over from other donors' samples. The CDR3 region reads CAISESRDYNEQFF. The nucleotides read TGTGCCATCAGTGAGTCTCGGGACTACAATGAGCAGTTCTTC.